This TCR beta chain was recovered during a study of human T cells and chemical hapten exposure. This clonotype occurred many times. Noted time point: pre-sensitization, week 0. Treatment given: therapeutic diphenylcyclopropenone sensitization with weekly scalp DPC. TCRdb analysed the RACE reads with MiXCR anew, one entry per CDR3 protein. In the table there are 45,000 to 65,000 distinct CDR3 sequences, 8% to 10% of which are singletons. The CDR3 consists of 13 residues. CDR1 is SGDLS and CDR2 is YYNGEE in the germline V gene. Trimming cost V 0 bases and J 5 bases, with 6 bases left between them. This sample comprised whole blood, obtained in connection with sensitization to the hapten diphenylcyclopropenone (DPC). The rearrangement joins TRBV9 to TRBJ2-1; D ambiguous. The receptor was derived from a man aged 35-49 years with alopecia areata. Some clones in this sample may be carry-over from other donors' samples. The CDR3 loop reads CASSVGLDNEQFF. The DNA for the CDR3 is TGTGCCAGCAGCGTAGGACTCGACAATGAGCAGTTCTTC.